The 6 T cell receptor beta chains below all came from one sample that was sequenced in a study of neurological immune-mediated disorders. TCRdb recomputed calls from the 5' RACE reads with MiXCR, one row per CDR3 protein. The sample has about 76,000 distinct CDR3 sequences; more than 15% are singletons. The material sequenced was PBMCs. These receptors all stem from a woman in her thirties or forties in good health.

This clonotype was seen at least ten times. The chain has TRBV7-2 and TRBJ2-1; D is possibly TRBD1 (6 bases). Trimming removed 3 bases from V and 8 bases from J, with 11 bases in between. CDR1 and CDR2 (germline): SGHTA, FQGNSA. This CDR3 is 13 amino acids long. CDR3 amino acids: CASSLYRVDEQFF. The CDR3 DNA follows: TGTGCCAGCAGCTTGTACAGGGTAGATGAGCAGTTCTTC.

This clonotype was seen many times. The rearrangement uses TRBV15 and TRBJ2-7; D might be TRBD2 (5 bases). Trimming removed 5 bases from V and 1 base from J, with 12 bases in between. Germline V CDR1 and CDR2: LNHNV, YYDKDF (reference sequence). CDR3 length: 14 amino acids. This chain's CDR3 is CATSPSLASYEQYV. The CDR3 DNA reads as TGTGCCACCAGCCCCTCCCTAGCTTCCTACGAGCAGTACGTC.

This clonotype was seen ten or more times. The chain couples TRBV4-3 to TRBJ1-4, with 7 bases lining up with TRBD1. Germline V gene data show CDR1 as LGHNA and CDR2 as YSLEER. V trimming: 2 bases; J trimming: 7 bases; junction bases outside the gene matches: 4. This CDR3 has 14 residues. This CDR3 reads CASSQHRQGEKLFF. In DNA form, the CDR3 reads TGCGCCAGCAGCCAACACCGACAGGGTGAAAAACTGTTTTTT.

The sample holds many counts of this clonotype. The chain couples TRBV20-1 to TRBJ2-1, with D maybe TRBD2 (6 bases). This CDR3 has 15 residues. Germline lookup yields CDR1 DFQATT and CDR2 SNEGSKA (reference sequence). The V gene lost 0 bases and the J gene lost 2 bases, with 11 bases spanning the gap. The CDR3 coding sequence is TGCAGTGCTAGAGATAGCGGTAAGACCTACAATGAGCAGTTCTTC. Protein product: CSARDSGKTYNEQFF.

The chain links TRBV5-1 to TRBJ2-7, with D possibly matching TRBD2 (5 bases). Trimming left V 0 bases short and J 7 bases short, with 17 bases between. From germline, CDR1 is SGHRS and CDR2 YFSETQ. CDR3 length: 15 amino acids. CDR3 DNA: TGCGCCAGCAGCTTGGTGGGTGACGACTACGGGGAGCAGTACTTC. This sequence encodes CASSLVGDDYGEQYF.

This clonotype was seen ten or more times. The chain uses TRBV29-1 and TRBJ2-7; 10 bases align to TRBD1. This CDR3 is 14 amino acids long. CDR1 and CDR2 (germline): SQVTM, ANQGSEA. V was clipped by 6 bases and J by 5 bases; unmatched bases: 10. The CDR3 coding sequence is TGCAGCGTCTGCTTCTCGGACAGGGGGGACGAGCAGTACTTC. Its translation is CSVCFSDRGDEQYF.